This record concerns one T cell receptor (beta chain) sequence. Its antigen is not known. V was cut by 0 bases and J by 0 bases, with 8 bases left in between. CDR1 and CDR2 from the germline V gene are SGDLS and YYNGEE. The CDR3 sequence is 15 residues long. This sample was included in a study of graft-versus-host responses after intestinal transplantation. Study context: Multivisceral, liver-intestinal, or isolated intestinal grafts went to recipients. Every one of the recipients received anti-thymocyte globulin induction and afterwards took tacrolimus and steroids for roughly three years.

Here immunoSEQ multiplex PCR was the method, and the copy in TCRdb shows in-frame clones only, minus some. Of about 89,000 clones in the sample, about 93% were seen once. Study-level points and caveats: Some patients had graft-donor T cell macrochimerism. In their allografts, the ratios of graft-versus-host to host-versus-graft T cell clones were high. The marrow of recipients harbored GvH clones, and ileum or blood showed some of them first.

Material: unstimulated CD8+ T cells sorted from spleen or lymph node cells, obtained before intestinal transplant. This chain uses TRBV9 with TRBJ2-3, with a tentative D call TRBD2 (6 bases). The TCR originated in a human donor who received an intestinal transplant. CDR3 bases: TGTGCCAGCAGCGTAGGGCGGGGAAGCACAGATACGCAGTATTTT. Protein sequence: CASSVGRGSTDTQYF.